This TCR beta chain emerged from a study of blood T cell repertoires in COVID-19. Background on the study: PBMCs, B-cell-depleted T cells, or T cells were the source of the cDNA or gDNA that made up the material.

Only in-frame clones appear in the TCRdb table, and some are missing; sequencing was by immunoSEQ multiplex PCR. The sample consists of about 360,000 clones, 70% to 90% of them appearing once. Unmatched junction bases numbered 6, after V lost 4 bases and J lost 4 bases. Germline V gene lookup returns CDR1 SGHRS and CDR2 YFSETQ. CDR3 length: 15 residues. It was during active infection that Seattle patients were enrolled and then longitudinally followed. Sequenced input: peripheral blood. This TCR derives from a woman aged 55 to 70 with COVID-19, enrolled during active disease. The gene calls are TRBV5-1 and TRBJ2-3; 10 positions match TRBD1. The CDR3 region has the DNA TGCGCCAGCAGCCCCGGGGACAGGGGCGCAGATACGCAGTATTTT. Residues: CASSPGDRGADTQYF. Supplemented by reference TRBV5-1 and TRBJ2-3, the full variable domain reads KAGVTQTPRYLIKTRGQQVTLSCSPISGHRSVSWYQQTPGQGLQFLFEYFSETQRNKGNFPGRFSGRQFSNSRSEMNVSTLELGDSALYLCASSPGDRGADTQYFGPGTRLTVL.